One sample yielded the 11 T cell receptor beta chains listed below, sequenced in a study of glioma-infiltrating T cells after dendritic cell vaccination. TCRdb keeps only in-frame clones here, not all; method: immunoSEQ multiplex PCR. The data show a few thousand clones, under 95% seen once. Here the sequenced sample was blood, taken before dendritic cell vaccination. The receptors were gathered from a human donor with glioblastoma.

Comments on this clone: One end of the junction does not line up with germline, which may come from a read error. The gene calls are TRBV7-7 and TRBJ2-3; 8 nucleotides agree with TRBD2. The CDR3 length is 14 residues. CDR1 is SSHAT, CDR2 FNYEAQ, per germline (reference sequence). The CDR3 region is CASSTSGLTDTQYF. The CDR3 region has the DNA TGTGCTAGCAGTACTAGCGGCCTCACAGATACGCAGTATTTT.

This clone was counted once. V is TRBV5-4 and J is TRBJ1-2; 7 bases match TRBD1. Germline loops: CDR1 SGHNT, CDR2 YYREEE (reference sequence). J gave up 6 bases and V 5 bases, and 10 bases lay outside the gene matches. The CDR3 consists of 14 residues. CDR3 bases: TGTGCCAGCAGGATAGGGCAGGGGGAAGATGGCTACACCTTC. It encodes CASRIGQGEDGYTF.

The chain carries TRBV12-5 and TRBJ2-1; 13 positions agree with TRBD2. The J segment lost 2 bases and the V segment lost 8 bases, leaving 9 bases of the junction unmatched. The CDR3 has 17 amino acids. CDR1 is LGHNT and CDR2 is FRNRAP in the germline V gene. DNA of the CDR3: TGTGCTAGTTCCGGGACTAGCGGGACACCCCCCTACAATGAGCAGTTCTTC. This translates into CASSGTSGTPPYNEQFF. The variable domain in full, with the rest retrieved from reference TRBV12-5 and TRBJ2-1, is DARVTQTPRHKVTEMGQEVTMRCQPILGHNTVFWYRQTMMQGLELLAYFRNRAPLDDSGMPKDRFSAEMPDATLATLKIQPSEPRDSAVYFCASSGTSGTPPYNEQFFGPGTRLTVL.

The V gene is TRBV7-9, the J gene TRBJ2-7, with 9 bases aligning to TRBD1. The CDR3 consists of 17 residues. Germline V lookup: CDR1 SEHNR, CDR2 FQNEAQ (reference sequence). After removal of 5 bases from V and 2 bases from J, the junction contained 13 bases not matched to a gene. In DNA, the CDR3 is TGTGCCAGCAGCCCCCCTGTCCCGGGACAGGGCCCCTACGAGCAGTACTTC. It codes for CASSPPVPGQGPYEQYF.

The chain couples TRBV7-6 to TRBJ2-5; D might be TRBD2 (5 bases). V lost 4 bases and J 6 bases, leaving 21 bases between the germline ends. Germline loops: CDR1 SGHVS, CDR2 FNYEAQ. CDR3 length: 16 amino acids. CDR3 in DNA: TGTGCCAGCAGCTCTGAGGGCGTCCCTTCAATCCAGACCCAGTACTTC. Protein: CASSSEGVPSIQTQYF.

The chain has TRBV7-9 and TRBJ2-3; possible D gene TRBD2, 6 bases. The CDR3 covers 17 residues. Per the germline V gene, CDR1 is SEHNR and CDR2 is FQNEAQ (reference sequence). With 1 base removed from V and 1 base from J, the gap between germline ends came to 15 bases. The CDR3 is CASSLGRRGTGTDTQYF. The CDR3 DNA sequence: TGTGCCAGCAGCTTAGGGCGGCGGGGCACCGGCACAGATACGCAGTATTTT.

The rearrangement joins TRBV9 to TRBJ2-3; 8 positions match TRBD2. The V gene's germline CDR1 is SGDLS and CDR2 YYNGEE. The CDR3 extends over 15 amino acids. The J segment lost 5 bases and the V segment lost 2 bases, leaving 7 bases of the junction unmatched. Here the CDR3 reads CASSVKSGSLDTQYF. CDR3 sequence (DNA): TGTGCCAGCAGCGTTAAAAGCGGGAGCTTAGATACGCAGTATTTT.

The chain joins TRBV10-3 to TRBJ2-2; possible D gene TRBD1, 5 bases. Trimming left V 4 bases short and J 6 bases short, with 15 bases between. The CDR3 length is 15 residues. Germline V lookup: CDR1 ENHRY, CDR2 SYGVKD. The CDR3 nucleotides read TGTGCCATCAGTGGAAACGGCAGGGTCTCCGGGGAGCTGTTTTTT. Its translation is CAISGNGRVSGELFF.

The rearrangement links TRBV7-3 to TRBJ2-1, with 9 nucleotides matching TRBD2. The CDR3 length is 22 residues. After removal of 8 bases from V and 4 bases from J, the junction contained 30 bases not matched to a gene. Germline loops: CDR1 SGHTA, CDR2 FQGTGA. The CDR3 protein is CASACLRSLTLCQREEYNEQFF. The CDR3 nucleotides are TGTGCCAGCGCCTGCCTACGCAGCTTAACCCTCTGTCAGCGGGAGGAATACAATGAGCAGTTCTTC.

This chain connects TRBV7-2 to TRBJ1-5; D unresolved. Trimming pared 2 bases from V and 5 bases from J, leaving 13 bases between. Germline V gene lookup returns CDR1 SGHTA and CDR2 FQGNSA. CDR3 size: 15 residues. The CDR3 coding sequence is TGTGCCAGCAGCTTATCGAGCCTGAGGGATCAGCCCCAGCATTTT. This sequence encodes CASSLSSLRDQPQHF.

The chain recombines TRBV27 with TRBJ2-7; 7 nucleotides match TRBD2. Germline loops: CDR1 MNHEY, CDR2 SMNVEV (reference sequence). The CDR3 consists of 13 residues. V shed 6 bases, J shed 2 bases, and the junction held 4 bases outside the gene matches. This chain's CDR3 is CASRGGIAYEQYF. The CDR3 region has the DNA TGTGCCAGCAGGGGAGGGATTGCCTACGAGCAGTACTTC.